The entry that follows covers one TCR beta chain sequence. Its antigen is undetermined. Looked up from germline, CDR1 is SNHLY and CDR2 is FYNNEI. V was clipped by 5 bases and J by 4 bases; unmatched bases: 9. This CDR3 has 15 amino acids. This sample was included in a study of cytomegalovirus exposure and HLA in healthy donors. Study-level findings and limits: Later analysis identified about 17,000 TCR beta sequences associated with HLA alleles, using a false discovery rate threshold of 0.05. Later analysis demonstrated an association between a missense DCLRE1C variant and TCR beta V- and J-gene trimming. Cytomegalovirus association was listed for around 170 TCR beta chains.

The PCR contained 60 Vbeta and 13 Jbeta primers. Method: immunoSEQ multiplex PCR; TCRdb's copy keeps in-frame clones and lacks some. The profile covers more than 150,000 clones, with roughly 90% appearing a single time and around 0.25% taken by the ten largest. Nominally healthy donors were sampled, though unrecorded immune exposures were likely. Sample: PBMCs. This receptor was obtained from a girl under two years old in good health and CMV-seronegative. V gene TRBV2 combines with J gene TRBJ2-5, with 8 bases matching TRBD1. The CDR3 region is CASSNLRQGTETQYF. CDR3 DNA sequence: TGTGCCAGCAGTAACCTGCGACAGGGGACAGAGACCCAGTACTTC.